These T cell receptor beta chains were read from a single sample in a study of early T cells in non-severe SARS-CoV-2 infection. Each CDR3 protein is one row after TCRdb ran MiXCR on the 5' RACE reads. The sample yields roughly 40,000 distinct CDR3 sequences, about 5.8% seen once. The sample taken for sequencing was whole blood. The source of these receptors is an adult who was a healthcare worker with PCR-confirmed SARS-CoV-2 infection or an uninfected control (not recorded which). Both conserved end residues are part of each CDR3. D genes are given only for firm matches. Expanded clones are given a class, and other clones once, few, many or no size at all.

CDR3 DNA: TGTGCCAGCAGCATCGGGGTAGGAGGAGGAGGAGAGACCCAGTACTTC; CDR3 protein: CASSIGVGGGGETQYF; D gene: -; V gene: TRBV7-9; clone size: few; J gene: TRBJ2-5
CDR3 DNA: TGTGCCACCAGTGACACAATCACGCGTGGCTACACCTTC; CDR3 protein: CATSDTITRGYTF; D gene: -; V gene: TRBV24-1; clone size: -; J gene: TRBJ1-2
CDR3 DNA: TGTGCCAGCAGCTTAGAGCGGCAGAGTGAAGCTTTCTTT; CDR3 protein: CASSLERQSEAFF; D gene: -; V gene: TRBV7-9; clone size: -; J gene: TRBJ1-1
CDR3 DNA: TGCAGTGCTAGATTACAGGGAACTGAAGCTTTCTTT; CDR3 protein: CSARLQGTEAFF; D gene: -; V gene: TRBV20-1; clone size: many; J gene: TRBJ1-1
CDR3 DNA: TGTGCCTGGAGTGACGCCTATGGCTACACCTTC; CDR3 protein: CAWSDAYGYTF; D gene: -; V gene: TRBV30; clone size: few; J gene: TRBJ1-2
CDR3 DNA: TGCGCCAGCAGCCAAGATCAACAGAACATTCAGTACTTC; CDR3 protein: CASSQDQQNIQYF; D gene: -; V gene: TRBV4-3; clone size: -; J gene: TRBJ2-4
CDR3 DNA: TGCAGTGCTTCTTTTGGGGAGATTGGCTACACCTTC; CDR3 protein: CSASFGEIGYTF; D gene: -; V gene: TRBV20-1; clone size: many; J gene: TRBJ1-2
CDR3 DNA: TGTGCCAGCAGTGTCGGGGGGCCAGATACGCAGTATTTT; CDR3 protein: CASSVGGPDTQYF; D gene: -; V gene: TRBV6-1; clone size: -; J gene: TRBJ2-3
CDR3 DNA: TGTGCCAGCCGGCCATACCGACTTTCTGAAGCTTTCTTT; CDR3 protein: CASRPYRLSEAFF; D gene: -; V gene: TRBV12-3/TRBV12-4; clone size: few; J gene: TRBJ1-1
CDR3 DNA: TGTGCCAGCACCCAGGGTGACTATGGCTACACCTTC; CDR3 protein: CASTQGDYGYTF; D gene: -; V gene: TRBV28; clone size: many; J gene: TRBJ1-2
CDR3 DNA: TGTGCCAGCAGAACTACAGGGAGCAATGAGCAGTTCTTC; CDR3 protein: CASRTTGSNEQFF; D gene: -; V gene: TRBV5-4; clone size: many; J gene: TRBJ2-1
CDR3 DNA: TGTGCCATCAACCCCGGACAGGGAAAAGACGAGCAGTACTTC; CDR3 protein: CAINPGQGKDEQYF; D gene: TRBD1; V gene: TRBV10-3; clone size: -; J gene: TRBJ2-7
CDR3 DNA: TGTGCCAGCAGCTCAGAAGGCGGGGCCTACAATGAGCAGTTCTTC; CDR3 protein: CASSSEGGAYNEQFF; D gene: -; V gene: TRBV7-6; clone size: many; J gene: TRBJ2-1
CDR3 DNA: TGTGCCAGCTCACGCCCCGGACGGAGCAGCGATGAGCAGTTCTTC; CDR3 protein: CASSRPGRSSDEQFF; D gene: -; V gene: TRBV18; clone size: many; J gene: TRBJ2-1
CDR3 DNA: TGCAGTGCTAGTGGGATCTCCTACAATGAGCAGTTCTTC; CDR3 protein: CSASGISYNEQFF; D gene: -; V gene: TRBV20-1; clone size: few; J gene: TRBJ2-1
CDR3 DNA: TGTGCCAGCAGGTTAGGCGTGTACCAAGAGACCCAGTACTTC; CDR3 protein: CASRLGVYQETQYF; D gene: -; V gene: TRBV3-1; clone size: -; J gene: TRBJ2-5
CDR3 DNA: TGTGCCAGTAGAAGCATGACGTCCAACTATGGCTACACCTTC; CDR3 protein: CASRSMTSNYGYTF; D gene: -; V gene: TRBV19; clone size: many; J gene: TRBJ1-2
CDR3 DNA: TGCGCCAGCAGCTTCGGACAGGGGGCAGGGGAGCAGTTCTTC; CDR3 protein: CASSFGQGAGEQFF; D gene: TRBD1; V gene: TRBV4-1; clone size: few; J gene: TRBJ2-1
CDR3 DNA: TGTGCCAGCAGCCAAGTGGCGGGGGCGGTCACAGATACGCAGTATTTT; CDR3 protein: CASSQVAGAVTDTQYF; D gene: -; V gene: TRBV14; clone size: many; J gene: TRBJ2-3
CDR3 DNA: TGTGCCAGCATGGGACAGGGGAACACTGAAGCTTTCTTT; CDR3 protein: CASMGQGNTEAFF; D gene: TRBD1; V gene: TRBV2; clone size: many; J gene: TRBJ1-1
CDR3 DNA: TGTGCCAGCAGCGTAGGAATAAAAGATACGCAGTATTTT; CDR3 protein: CASSVGIKDTQYF; D gene: -; V gene: TRBV9; clone size: -; J gene: TRBJ2-3
CDR3 DNA: TGTGCCAGCAGCTTAACCGGGACTGAAGCTTTCTTT; CDR3 protein: CASSLTGTEAFF; D gene: -; V gene: TRBV7-9; clone size: many; J gene: TRBJ1-1
CDR3 DNA: TGTGCCAGCAGCTTAGAAGTGGTCTCCTACGAGCAGTACTTC; CDR3 protein: CASSLEVVSYEQYF; D gene: -; V gene: TRBV11-2; clone size: many; J gene: TRBJ2-7
CDR3 DNA: TGTGCCAGCAGTCAACCGCCAGGATCTTACGAGCAGTACTTC; CDR3 protein: CASSQPPGSYEQYF; D gene: -; V gene: TRBV6-5; clone size: -; J gene: TRBJ2-7
CDR3 DNA: TGTGCCAGCAGCGTAAAGGGGGACATTCAGTACTTC; CDR3 protein: CASSVKGDIQYF; D gene: -; V gene: TRBV6-5; clone size: many; J gene: TRBJ2-4
CDR3 DNA: TGTGCCAGCAGCACGAGTAGCGGGAGGGCGGCCGATACGCAGTATTTT; CDR3 protein: CASSTSSGRAADTQYF; D gene: TRBD2; V gene: TRBV7-2; clone size: many; J gene: TRBJ2-3
CDR3 DNA: TGTGCCAGCAGCTTAAACTTCGGGCACGGCGAGCAGTACTTC; CDR3 protein: CASSLNFGHGEQYF; D gene: -; V gene: TRBV7-2; clone size: few; J gene: TRBJ2-7
CDR3 DNA: TGTGCCAGCAGCGAGTACCAAGAGACCCAGTACTTC; CDR3 protein: CASSEYQETQYF; D gene: -; V gene: TRBV7-2; clone size: -; J gene: TRBJ2-5
CDR3 DNA: TGTGCCAGCAGCCAAGCAGCGGGAGTGGAAGGACAAGATACGCAGTATTTT; CDR3 protein: CASSQAAGVEGQDTQYF; D gene: TRBD2; V gene: TRBV3-1; clone size: few; J gene: TRBJ2-3
CDR3 DNA: TGTGCCAGCAGTCGGACTAGTTCTAACAATGAGCAGTTCTTC; CDR3 protein: CASSRTSSNNEQFF; D gene: TRBD2; V gene: TRBV27; clone size: -; J gene: TRBJ2-1
CDR3 DNA: TGTGCCAGCTCACCATCCGGGACAGGGATGGGAGCTTTCTTT; CDR3 protein: CASSPSGTGMGAFF; D gene: TRBD1; V gene: TRBV18; clone size: medium-sized; J gene: TRBJ1-1
CDR3 DNA: TGTGCCAGCTCACCACCCAGGGGAACCTCCGGAACTAATGAAAAACTGTTTTTT; CDR3 protein: CASSPPRGTSGTNEKLFF; D gene: -; V gene: TRBV18; clone size: few; J gene: TRBJ1-4
CDR3 DNA: TGTGCCAGCAGCATAAGCGGGAGCCATTACAATGAGCAGTTCTTC; CDR3 protein: CASSISGSHYNEQFF; D gene: TRBD2; V gene: TRBV5-4; clone size: many; J gene: TRBJ2-1
CDR3 DNA: TGTGCCAGCAGCCCTCCCGCCCGTACAGATACGCAGTATTTT; CDR3 protein: CASSPPARTDTQYF; D gene: -; V gene: TRBV6-6; clone size: -; J gene: TRBJ2-3
CDR3 DNA: TGCAGCGCCGGCAGTGGCAGGTCCACAGATACGCAGTATTTT; CDR3 protein: CSAGSGRSTDTQYF; D gene: -; V gene: TRBV29-1; clone size: few; J gene: TRBJ2-3
CDR3 DNA: TGTGCCAGCAGCCCCGGACAGGGTAGGTCCTACGAGCAGTACTTC; CDR3 protein: CASSPGQGRSYEQYF; D gene: TRBD1; V gene: TRBV7-2; clone size: -; J gene: TRBJ2-7
CDR3 DNA: TGTGCCAGCAGCCCTACCCCCGACATTCTCCGATCCTACGAGCAGTACTTC; CDR3 protein: CASSPTPDILRSYEQYF; D gene: -; V gene: TRBV5-6; clone size: many; J gene: TRBJ2-7
CDR3 DNA: TGCGCCAGCAGCTTCGGGGGAGCGGGCACCGGGGAGCAGTTTTTT; CDR3 protein: CASSFGGAGTGEQFF; D gene: -; V gene: TRBV5-1; clone size: -; J gene: TRBJ2-2
CDR3 DNA: TGTGCCAGCAGCCCCGGGTCTCAGGGTGAGCAGTTCTTC; CDR3 protein: CASSPGSQGEQFF; D gene: -; V gene: TRBV7-7; clone size: many; J gene: TRBJ2-1
CDR3 DNA: TGTGCCAGCAGTTACTGGGCGGGAGGTGGCGAGACCCAGTACTTC; CDR3 protein: CASSYWAGGGETQYF; D gene: TRBD2; V gene: TRBV6-2/TRBV6-3; clone size: few; J gene: TRBJ2-5